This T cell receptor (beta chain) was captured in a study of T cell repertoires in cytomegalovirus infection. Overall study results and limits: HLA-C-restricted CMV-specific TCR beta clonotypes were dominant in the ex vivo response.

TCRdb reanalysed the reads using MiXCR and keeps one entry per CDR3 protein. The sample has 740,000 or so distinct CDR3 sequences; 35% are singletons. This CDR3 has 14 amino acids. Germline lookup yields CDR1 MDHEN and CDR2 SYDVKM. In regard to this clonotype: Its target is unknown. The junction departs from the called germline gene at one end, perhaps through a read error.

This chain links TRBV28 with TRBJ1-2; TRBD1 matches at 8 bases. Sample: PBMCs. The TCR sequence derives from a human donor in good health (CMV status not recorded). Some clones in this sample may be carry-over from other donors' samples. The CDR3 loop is CASSRDPGQAYFTF. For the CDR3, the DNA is TGTGCCAGCAGTCGCGACCCGGGACAGGCTTATTTTACTTTC.